Listed here are 25 T cell receptor beta chains from one sample, sequenced in a study of naive and memory T cell subsets. Study-wide points: Possibly reflecting memory cells re-expressing CD45RA, a few larger clonotypes occurred in naive repertoires, especially CD8.

Their target antigens are unknown. Both TRBC1 and TRBC2 were covered by a beta constant-region primer of two equimolar oligonucleotides. Four rounds of PCR amplified the ligated cDNA using nested alpha and beta constant-region primers plus SP2. TCRdb reprocessed the UMI-ligation and nested PCR reads with MiXCR, giving one entry per CDR3 protein. The data hold about 100,000 distinct CDR3 sequences, with 13% to 15% observed a single time. The specimen was naive CD8+ T cells from blood. These receptors came from a human donor in good health.

This clonotype was recorded a few times. The chain couples TRBV12-3 or TRBV12-4 to TRBJ2-1; TRBD1 matches 10 bases. Germline trimming cut 8 bases from V and 8 bases from J; bases unmatched to any gene: 3. The CDR3 has 12 residues. The CDR3 DNA is TGTGCCAGCGTAGGACAGGGGGATGAGCAGTTCTTC. Translating gives CASVGQGDEQFF.

The table lists this clonotype with a few counts. The rearrangement links TRBV4-3 to TRBJ2-3; 9 bases fit TRBD1. The CDR3 totals 15 residues. Germline CDR1 and CDR2: LGHNA and YSLEER. Unmatched junction bases numbered 7, after V lost 3 bases and J lost 6 bases. CDR3 DNA sequence: TGCGCCAGCAGCCAGCTACAGGGGGCTGGGGATACGCAGTATTTT. The encoded protein is CASSQLQGAGDTQYF.

The CDR3 nucleotides read TGTGCCAGCTGGAGTGCGACAGGGACAATGGACACTGAAGCTTTCTTT. Translation gives CASWSATGTMDTEAFF. J is TRBJ1-1 and V is TRBV5-4; 7 nucleotides match TRBD1. The CDR3 is 16 amino acids. Germline V gene lookup returns CDR1 SGHNT and CDR2 YYREEE (reference sequence). Losses at the gene ends were 7 bases for V and 3 bases for J; bases not matched to a gene: 15.

This clonotype has a handful of counts. The gene calls are TRBV7-9 and TRBJ1-5; unclear D gene. V was trimmed by 4 bases and J by 4 bases, leaving 8 bases between them. Germline V gene sequence: CDR1 SEHNR, CDR2 FQNEAQ (reference sequence). This CDR3 has 13 amino acids. CDR3 DNA: TGTGCCAGCAGCTACGGACTTAATCAGCCCCAGCATTTT. Residues: CASSYGLNQPQHF. Filled out from reference TRBV7-9 and TRBJ1-5, the complete variable domain reads DTGVSQNPRHKITKRGQNVTFRCDPISEHNRLYWYRQTLGQGPEFLTYFQNEAQLEKSRLLSDRFSAERPKGSFSTLEIQRTEQGDSAMYLCASSYGLNQPQHFGDGTRLSIL.

With regard to this clonotype: The limits of the CDR3 on the DNA are not certain, so only TCRdb's listed CDR3 is given. The chain has TRBV28 and TRBJ2-7; TRBD1, as called in the table, went unchecked against the DNA. Germline V lookup: CDR1 MDHEN, CDR2 SYDVKM. Termini included, the CDR3 measures 14 amino acids. This CDR3 reads CASSSSDRVHEQYF.

The rearrangement joins TRBV19 to TRBJ2-1; no definite D call. CDR1 and CDR2 from the germline V gene are LNHDA and SQIVND (reference sequence). Deletions cut 3 bases from V and 7 bases from J, with 7 bases between. The CDR3 covers 12 residues. The chain's CDR3 is CASSMKSNEQFF. The DNA for the CDR3 is TGTGCCAGTAGTATGAAGTCGAATGAGCAGTTCTTC.

This clonotype was counted a few times. The chain recombines TRBV29-1 with TRBJ2-1; D might be TRBD1 (6 bases). Germline CDR1 and CDR2: SQVTM and ANQGSEA. V shed 0 bases and J shed 0 bases, with 15 bases lying between them. The CDR3 contains 17 residues. The CDR3 loop reads CSVEDPDSLSSYNEQFF. The CDR3, as DNA: TGCAGCGTTGAAGACCCGGACAGCCTAAGCTCCTACAATGAGCAGTTCTTC.

V gene TRBV6-4 combines with J gene TRBJ1-6, with D unresolved. V was shortened by 3 bases and J by 10 bases, with 10 bases between the two germline ends. The CDR3 extends over 13 amino acids. Per the germline V gene, CDR1 is MRHNA and CDR2 is SNTAGT. The CDR3 is CASSDVLGSPLHF. The CDR3 DNA follows: TGTGCCAGCAGTGATGTTCTGGGGTCACCCCTCCACTTT.

This clonotype was observed a handful of times. The CDR3 is CSAIYSGGNNYGYTF. The CDR3, as DNA: TGCAGTGCTATATACTCGGGCGGGAACAACTATGGCTACACCTTC. The chain has TRBV20-1 and TRBJ1-2; D gene ambiguous. The CDR3 covers 15 residues. CDR1 is DFQATT and CDR2 is SNEGSKA in the germline V gene (reference sequence). Trimming took 4 bases from V and 2 from J, leaving 17 bases between them.

This chain uses TRBV6-6 with TRBJ2-2; 13 bases fit TRBD2. V lost 6 bases, J lost 6 bases, and 7 bases stayed unmatched. The CDR3 runs to 16 residues. Germline loops: CDR1 MNHNY, CDR2 SVGAGI (reference sequence). CDR3 coding DNA: TGTGCCAGCAGCAGCGGGACTAGCGGGATCTCCGGGGAGCTGTTTTTT. Its translation: CASSSGTSGISGELFF.

V gene TRBV7-9 combines with J gene TRBJ2-1, with TRBD2 identical over 7 bases. With V trimmed by 5 bases and J by 0 bases, 1 base remained unmatched. CDR1 is SEHNR and CDR2 is FQNEAQ in the germline V gene (reference sequence). The CDR3 spans 14 residues. CDR3 residues: CASSSGASYNEQFF. CDR3 sequence (DNA): TGTGCCAGCAGCAGCGGGGCCTCCTACAATGAGCAGTTCTTC.

At least ten counts were recorded for this clonotype. The chain carries TRBV6-2 or TRBV6-3 and TRBJ2-1; D gene ambiguous. The CDR3 extends over 13 amino acids. Germline lookup yields CDR1 MNHEY and CDR2 SVGEGT. V dropped 8 bases and J dropped 5 bases, with 13 bases sitting between them. The DNA for the CDR3 is TGTGCCAGCCTCCCCGCTCTAGACAATGAGCAGTTCTTC. Protein sequence: CASLPALDNEQFF.

CDR3 nucleotides: TGCAGTGCCCGGAGGGAATACGAGCAGTACTTC. Amino acids: CSARREYEQYF. The rearrangement uses TRBV20-1 and TRBJ2-7, with a possible D match to TRBD2 (6 bases). The CDR3 is made up of 11 amino acids. Trimming took off 6 bases at V and 4 bases at J, with 10 bases between the two ends. The germline V gene encodes CDR1 DFQATT and CDR2 SNEGSKA (reference sequence).

The gene calls are TRBV7-6 and TRBJ2-1; D is possibly TRBD2 (6 bases). Germline values: CDR1 SGHVS, CDR2 FNYEAQ. The V and J ends lost 4 bases and 10 bases respectively, with 17 bases between them. This CDR3 spans 14 amino acids. The CDR3: CASSSTGDPREQFF. The CDR3 DNA reads as TGTGCCAGCAGCTCAACGGGGGACCCCCGAGAGCAGTTCTTC.

This clonotype has at least ten counts. J is TRBJ2-1 and V is TRBV19; D may be TRBD2 (6 bases). The V end lost 8 bases, the J end lost 12 bases, and 11 bases lay between the germline ends. This CDR3 is built from 10 residues. Per germline, CDR1 LNHDA and CDR2 SQIVND (reference sequence). The CDR3 bases are TGTGCCAGTGGGGGGTCGCGGCAGTTCTTC. Translating gives CASGGSRQFF.

This clonotype was seen a few times. This rearrangement joins TRBV20-1 to TRBJ2-7, with TRBD2 as a possible D gene (5 bases). Germline V gene sequence: CDR1 DFQATT, CDR2 SNEGSKA (reference sequence). This CDR3 has 14 amino acids. V gave up 0 bases and J gave up 0 bases, with 9 bases separating them. Written as DNA, the CDR3 is TGCAGTGCTAGAGATATAGCGCGCTCCTACGAGCAGTACTTC. Amino acid sequence: CSARDIARSYEQYF.

The J gene is TRBJ2-1, the V gene TRBV7-9, with a weak D call TRBD1 (8 bases). CDR1 SEHNR and CDR2 FQNEAQ come from the germline V gene (reference sequence). The length of the CDR3 is 16 residues. Trimming pared 5 bases from V and 5 bases from J, leaving 19 bases between. This CDR3 is CASSMAPTGGDNEQFF. The CDR3 DNA sequence: TGTGCCAGCAGCATGGCCCCCACAGGGGGGGACAATGAGCAGTTCTTC.

The chain carries TRBV6-5 and TRBJ2-2; D perhaps matches TRBD1 (5 bases). The CDR3 consists of 13 residues. CDR1 is MNHEY, CDR2 SVGAGI, per germline. The V end was cut by 5 bases, the J end by 6 bases, with 10 bases between. The CDR3 bases are TGTGCCAGCAGTAGGGGAAGGGCCGGGGAGCTGTTTTTT. Protein product: CASSRGRAGELFF.

This clonotype appeared a few times. The rearrangement joins TRBV12-3 or TRBV12-4 to TRBJ1-3, with D perhaps TRBD1 (5 bases). V lost 1 base and J 6 bases, leaving 10 bases between the germline ends. The CDR3 loop spans 14 amino acids. CDR3 nucleotide sequence: TGTGCCAGCAGTTTAGTGGTAGGGGAAAACACCATATATTTT. Its translation: CASSLVVGENTIYF.

V gene TRBV27 combines with J gene TRBJ1-5; D possibly corresponds to TRBD1 (5 bases). Deletions cut 5 bases from V and 2 bases from J, with 10 bases between. The CDR3 is 14 amino acids. CDR1 and CDR2 (germline): MNHEY, SMNVEV (reference sequence). The CDR3 protein is CASSGGWGNQPQHF. The DNA for the CDR3 is TGTGCCAGCAGTGGGGGTTGGGGCAATCAGCCCCAGCATTTT.

This clonotype was seen at least ten times. The chain uses TRBV24-1 and TRBJ2-7; 11 nucleotides agree with TRBD2. V shed 2 bases and J 6 bases; nucleotides not matched to a gene: 2. Looked up from germline, CDR1 is KGHDR and CDR2 is SFDVKD. The length of the CDR3 is 14 residues. CDR3 loop: CATSDSGLAAEQYF. In DNA form, the CDR3 reads TGTGCCACCAGTGATTCGGGACTAGCGGCCGAGCAGTACTTC.

This clonotype was observed a few times. The chain combines TRBV14 with TRBJ2-7; no reliable D call. Per germline, CDR1 SGHDN and CDR2 FVKESK. The CDR3 spans 13 residues. Between the trimmed V and J ends, which lost 0 bases and 5 bases, there was a span of 8 bases. CDR3 protein: CASSQEVIHEQYF. The DNA of the CDR3 is TGTGCCAGCAGCCAAGAGGTCATCCACGAGCAGTACTTC.

The chain has TRBV11-1 and TRBJ2-3; TRBD2 is a possible D gene (7 bases). Germline assignment: CDR1 SGHAT and CDR2 FQDESV (reference sequence). V was clipped by 5 bases and J by 0 bases, with 15 bases between them. The CDR3 extends over 16 amino acids. The CDR3: CASSRGGGLSTDTQYF. The CDR3 DNA reads as TGTGCCAGCAGCAGAGGGGGGGGCCTAAGCACAGATACGCAGTATTTT.

The genes are TRBV7-6 and TRBJ1-2; D is unresolved. Trimming cost V 1 base and J 5 bases, with 11 bases left between them. The CDR3 loop spans 14 amino acids. Looked up from germline, CDR1 is SGHVS and CDR2 is FNYEAQ. This chain's CDR3 is CASSLEASLYGYTF. The CDR3 nucleotides are TGTGCCAGCAGCTTAGAAGCAAGCCTTTATGGCTACACCTTC.

This clonotype was recorded at least ten times. The chain is built from TRBV4-3 and TRBJ2-1, with TRBD1 matching over 12 bases. V lost 3 bases and J lost 6; bases outside the gene matches: 3. CDR1 and CDR2 (germline): LGHNA, YSLEER. The CDR3 runs to 15 residues. The DNA for the CDR3 is TGCGCCAGCAGCCAGGGACAGGGGGCAATCAATGAGCAGTTCTTC. This encodes CASSQGQGAINEQFF.